The following is a TCR beta chain sequence with its context. CDR1 is SEHNR and CDR2 is FQNEAQ in the germline V gene (reference sequence). Trimming pared 5 bases from V and 6 bases from J, leaving 8 bases between. This CDR3 spans 11 amino acids. These data are taken from a study of early T cells in non-severe SARS-CoV-2 infection. As part of library construction, unique molecular identifiers were attached to individual cDNA molecules. One entry per CDR3 protein results from TCRdb running MiXCR on the 5' RACE reads. This table holds tens of thousands of distinct CDR3 sequences, under 7% found once. The V and J genes are TRBV7-9 and TRBJ2-7; D not resolved. The sample here was whole blood, taken at baseline. The origin of this receptor is an adult who was a healthcare worker with PCR-confirmed SARS-CoV-2 infection or an uninfected control (not recorded which). The CDR3 nucleotides read TGTGCCAGCAGCACTTTTGGCGAGCAGTACTTC. Translation: CASSTFGEQYF. The variable domain in full, with the rest retrieved from reference TRBV7-9 and TRBJ2-7, is DTGVSQNPRHKITKRGQNVTFRCDPISEHNRLYWYRQTLGQGPEFLTYFQNEAQLEKSRLLSDRFSAERPKGSFSTLEIQRTEQGDSAMYLCASSTFGEQYFGPGTRLTVT.